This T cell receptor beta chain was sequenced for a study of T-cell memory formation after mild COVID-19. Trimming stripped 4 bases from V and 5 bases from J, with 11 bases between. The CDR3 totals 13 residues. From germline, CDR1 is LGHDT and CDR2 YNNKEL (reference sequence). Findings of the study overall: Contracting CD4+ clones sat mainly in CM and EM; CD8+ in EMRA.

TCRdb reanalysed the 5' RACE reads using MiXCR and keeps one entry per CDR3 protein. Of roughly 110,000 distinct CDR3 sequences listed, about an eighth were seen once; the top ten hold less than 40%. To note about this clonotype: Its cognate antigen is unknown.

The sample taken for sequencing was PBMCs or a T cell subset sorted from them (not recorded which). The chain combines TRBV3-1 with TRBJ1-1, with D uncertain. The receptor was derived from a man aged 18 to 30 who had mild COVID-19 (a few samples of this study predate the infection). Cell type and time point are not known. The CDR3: CASSLGSRTEAFF. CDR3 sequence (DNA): TGTGCCAGCAGCCTGGGGAGTCGGACTGAAGCTTTCTTT.